The clone carrying this TCR beta chain was counted ten times or more. This entry belongs to a study of HIV-infected patients and healthy controls. TCRdb re-called the 5' RACE reads through MiXCR, storing one row per CDR3 protein. The table has about 67,000 distinct CDR3 sequences, about 17% seen once. The germline CDR1 and CDR2 sequences are SNHLY and FYNNEI. The CDR3 is 10 residues long. V lost 6 bases to trimming and J lost 2 bases, with 1 base between them. The clonotype was recovered from a human donor in good health. Sequenced input: CD4+ T cells from blood. V gene TRBV2 combines with J gene TRBJ1-2, with no clear D. CDR3 coding DNA: TGTGCCAGCAGGAACTATGGCTACACCTTC. This codes for CASRNYGYTF.